The rows below give T cell receptor beta chains drawn from one sample of a study of T cells in Graves' hyperthyroidism and ophthalmopathy. TCRdb reprocessed the multiplex PCR reads with MiXCR, giving one entry per CDR3 protein. The sample yields about 380,000 distinct CDR3 sequences, about 18% seen once. What was sequenced was blood. Source of these receptors: a man aged 18 to 30 with Graves' ophthalmopathy. Both conserved end residues are trimmed from each CDR3. Only part of the rows carry a size: once, few, many, or a class if the clone is expanded.

v_call	j_call	clone_size	cdr3_aa
TRBV7-9	TRBJ2-7	-	ASSSRTSGGAAEQY
TRBV18	TRBJ2-7	-	ASSPAAVHEQY
TRBV7-6	TRBJ1-1	many	ASSPRDTANTEAF
TRBV12-3/TRBV12-4	TRBJ2-1	-	ASSSPGVREGDNEQF
TRBV5-6	TRBJ2-5	many	ASSFRAGETQY
TRBV11-2	TRBJ2-2	few	ASIGGGRTGELF
TRBV3-1	TRBJ2-3	many	ASSQDLASDTQY
TRBV5-1	TRBJ2-5	-	ASSLGLVLETQY
TRBV7-8	TRBJ2-1	many	ASSIPRGGYNEQF
TRBV5-5	TRBJ2-2	-	ASSPGQDLTGELF
TRBV9	TRBJ2-3	-	ASSGHRADRMTDTQY
TRBV27	TRBJ2-1	many	ASSRQGSYNEQF
TRBV3-1	TRBJ1-1	many	ASSQDDRANTEAF
TRBV12-3/TRBV12-4	TRBJ2-2	many	ASSLLGMNTGELF
TRBV7-8	TRBJ2-2	-	ASSWLAGGGELF
TRBV2	TRBJ1-4	-	ASSDRGEKLL
TRBV9	TRBJ2-7	-	ASSVVGRAYEQY
TRBV24-1	TRBJ1-2	many	ATSDRTDYGYT
TRBV3-1	TRBJ1-5	many	ASSRRAGGLPQH
TRBV27	TRBJ2-2	few	ASKPGVSGELF
TRBV5-8	TRBJ2-1	-	ASSTVSSGDNEQF
TRBV6-1	TRBJ1-4	few	ASSEQPGRGANEKLF
TRBV5-1	TRBJ2-3	many	ASSLTASSSTDTQY
TRBV4-1	TRBJ2-7	few	ASSQANSGTYEQY
TRBV25-1	TRBJ2-5	-	ASRHQYQETQY
TRBV27	TRBJ2-2	few	ASSFHSGANTGELF